Following are 12 T cell receptor beta chains from one sample sequenced in a study of human T cells and chemical hapten exposure (dated by TCRdb to the early 2020s). Receptors were amplified or captured by RACE. For sequencing, a NextSeq 500 was employed. Through fastp at Q25 and MiXCR, TCRdb rebuilt clones from the public reads, retaining in-frame beta chains. Identical CDR3 protein sequences are pooled into one entry, listed with their most common genes and DNA. For this sample the table gives some 100,000 distinct CDR3 sequences, of which over 7.5% were detected only once. The ten largest make up 2% to 2.5% of the sample. The time point label of this sample denotes: patch test 2, 6 weeks after DPC sensitization. Per the publication, the treatment or condition label means: therapeutic diphenylcyclopropenone sensitization with weekly scalp DPC. The sample consisted of whole blood, taken in connection with sensitization to the hapten diphenylcyclopropenone (DPC). These receptors were collected from a woman between 35 and 50 years old with alopecia areata. Some clones in this sample may be carry-over from other donors' samples.

In its sample, this clonotype was seen many times. V gene TRBV5-1 combines with J gene TRBJ2-3; 7 bases are a match to TRBD2. V lost 0 bases, J lost 4 bases, and 2 bases stayed unmatched. The length of the CDR3 is 14 residues. CDR1 and CDR2 from the germline V gene are SGHRS and YFSETQ. The CDR3 bases are TGCGCCAGCAGCTTGGAGGCGGGGGCAGATACGCAGTATTTT. Translating it yields CASSLEAGADTQYF.

The table lists this clonotype with a few counts. The J gene is TRBJ2-3, the V gene TRBV6-5; TRBD2 might be the D (5 bases). This CDR3 is 16 amino acids long. V dropped 2 bases and J dropped 0 bases, with 12 bases sitting between them. Germline CDR1 reads MNHEY; CDR2 reads SVGAGI. DNA of the CDR3: TGTGCCAGCAGTTACCAGTTAGCGATGAGCACAGATACGCAGTATTTT. It translates to CASSYQLAMSTDTQYF.

This clonotype was seen only a few times. The chain links TRBV5-1 to TRBJ2-5, with D maybe TRBD1 (6 bases). Trimming stripped 7 bases from V and 5 bases from J, with 15 bases between. This CDR3 contains 13 residues. CDR1 and CDR2 from the germline V gene are SGHRS and YFSETQ. The CDR3 sequence: CASAAGDWETQYF. The CDR3 coding sequence is TGCGCCAGCGCTGCAGGGGATTGGGAGACCCAGTACTTC.

This clonotype occurred many times. The chain employs TRBV11-2 and TRBJ1-4; TRBD1 matches 7 bases. The V gene's germline CDR1 is SGHAT and CDR2 FQNNGV. The CDR3 extends over 15 amino acids. Unmatched junction bases numbered 4, after V lost 1 base and J lost 5 bases. CDR3 bases: TGTGCCAGCAGCTTAGCCGGGACAGTAAATGAAAAACTGTTTTTT. It yields the protein CASSLAGTVNEKLFF.

Notes on this clonotype: Compared with germline, one end of the junction differs, possibly owing to a read error. The V call is TRBV10-3, the J call TRBJ1-2, with 8 nucleotides matching TRBD1. Germline assignment: CDR1 ENHRY and CDR2 SYGVKD. The CDR3 sequence is 16 residues long. The CDR3 sequence is CTISGQGQRLDYGYTF. The DNA of the CDR3 is TGTACCATCAGTGGACAGGGACAGCGCCTTGACTATGGCTACACCTTC.

The V call is TRBV28, the J call TRBJ2-1; 11 bases agree with TRBD2. V dropped 6 bases and J dropped 4; count of bases not matched to a gene: 5. Germline V CDR1 and CDR2: MDHEN, SYDVKM. The CDR3 contains 15 residues. CDR3: CASRTGTSGYNEQFF. The CDR3, as DNA: TGTGCCAGCAGAACCGGGACTAGCGGATACAATGAGCAGTTCTTC.

In its sample, this clonotype was seen many times. This chain links TRBV4-3 with TRBJ2-2; possibly TRBD1 for D (5 bases). Germline loops: CDR1 LGHNA, CDR2 YSLEER. Trimming stripped 0 bases from V and 8 bases from J, with 13 bases between. This CDR3 has 15 amino acids. CDR3 protein: CASSQDRGSFGELFF. CDR3 sequence (DNA): TGCGCCAGCAGCCAAGATAGGGGTAGTTTTGGGGAGCTGTTTTTT.

This clonotype was counted at least ten times. The rearrangement joins TRBV7-9 to TRBJ2-1; TRBD2 matches at 8 bases. V gave up 1 base and J gave up 4 bases; unmatched junction bases: 6. This CDR3 comprises 16 residues. Germline V gives CDR1 SEHNR, CDR2 FQNEAQ (reference sequence). This chain's CDR3 is CASSLGRASGYNEQFF. The CDR3 DNA is TGTGCCAGCAGCTTAGGCCGGGCTAGCGGGTACAATGAGCAGTTCTTC. Complete variable domain (other parts from reference TRBV7-9 and TRBJ2-1): DTGVSQNPRHKITKRGQNVTFRCDPISEHNRLYWYRQTLGQGPEFLTYFQNEAQLEKSRLLSDRFSAERPKGSFSTLEIQRTEQGDSAMYLCASSLGRASGYNEQFFGPGTRLTVL.

This clonotype came up many times. The rearrangement uses TRBV6-2 or TRBV6-3 and TRBJ2-1, with no clear D. Trimming stripped 7 bases from V and 5 bases from J, with 6 bases between. Germline CDR1 is MNHEY and CDR2 is SVGEGT. The CDR3 loop spans 11 amino acids. The CDR3 nucleotides are TGTGCCAGCATGCGGCACAATGAGCAGTTCTTC. It yields the protein CASMRHNEQFF.

The sample holds many counts of this clonotype. V usage is TRBV18 and J usage is TRBJ2-3; TRBD2 might be the D (6 bases). This CDR3 spans 15 amino acids. Germline V gene lookup returns CDR1 KGHSH and CDR2 LQKENI. The V gene lost 6 bases and the J gene lost 3 bases, with 16 bases spanning the gap. CDR3 protein: CASSPSWAGTDTQYF. CDR3 DNA: TGTGCCAGCTCGCCATCTTGGGCGGGGACAGATACGCAGTATTTT.

This clonotype was seen ten or more times. This chain connects TRBV27 to TRBJ2-1, with TRBD2 matching 8 bases. From germline, CDR1 is MNHEY and CDR2 SMNVEV (reference sequence). CDR3 length: 17 amino acids. Losses at the gene ends were 2 bases for V and 1 base for J; bases not matched to a gene: 7. The CDR3 DNA sequence: TGTGCCAGCAGTTTAACTTTAGCGGGATGGTCCTACAATGAGCAGTTCTTC. Protein: CASSLTLAGWSYNEQFF.

The rearrangement links TRBV5-6 to TRBJ2-7, with 9 bases lining up with TRBD2. Trimming cost V 5 bases and J 3 bases; bases outside gene matches: 6. The CDR3 is 14 residues long. CDR1 and CDR2 (germline): SGHDT, YYEEEE. CDR3 amino acids: CASRSSSGVYEQYF. The DNA for the CDR3 is TGTGCCAGCAGATCCTCTAGCGGGGTCTACGAGCAGTACTTC.